This T cell receptor beta chain was identified during a study of neurological immune-mediated disorders. cDNA was made by 5'RACE with 10-nucleotide random UMIs. TCRdb passed the 5' RACE reads through MiXCR, listing each CDR3 protein once. Of about 58,000 distinct CDR3 sequences in the sample, around 3.4% were seen once. This clonotype came up many times. There are 16 residues in the CDR3. Germline values: CDR1 MDHEN, CDR2 SYDVKM. V lost 6 bases and J lost 4, with 19 bases in between. Material: PBMCs. This rearrangement joins TRBV28 to TRBJ2-1; the D gene is possibly TRBD1 (5 bases). This clonotype was sampled from a woman aged 60-70 years with multiple sclerosis. The CDR3 spells CASSSPTSQGYNEQFF. The CDR3 nucleotides are TGTGCCAGCAGCTCACCTACCAGCCAGGGTTACAATGAGCAGTTCTTC. The entire variable domain, with the rest obtained from reference TRBV28 and TRBJ2-1, is as follows: DVKVTQSSRYLVKRTGEKVFLECVQDMDHENMFWYRQDPGLGLRLIYFSYDVKMKEKGDIPEGYSVSREKKERFSLILESASTNQTSMYLCASSSPTSQGYNEQFFGPGTRLTVL.